A few counts support the clone carrying this T cell receptor (beta chain). Original analysis: Reference gene primer amplification gave estimated nucleated cell counts. Sequencing used immunoSEQ multiplex PCR; TCRdb keeps in-frame clones, though not all of them. The D gene and trimming were derived from the DNA, and the V and J assignments and clone size from that table. The sample carries some 320,000 clones, 65% to 90% recorded once. The data originate from a study of blood T cell repertoires in COVID-19. Study details: Nucleic acid was either cDNA or gDNA, and it came from T cells, B-cell-depleted T cells, or PBMCs.

The length of the CDR3 is 13 residues. Trimming left V 5 bases short and J 9 bases short, with 14 bases between. The germline gives CDR1 MNHNY, CDR2 SVGAGI (reference sequence). The chain carries TRBV6-6 and TRBJ2-1, with D perhaps TRBD2 (5 bases). The sequenced sample consisted of peripheral blood. The receptor's source is a human donor in a cohort sampled during active COVID-19. The CDR3 loop reads CASSTSLYSEQFF. The CDR3 DNA follows: TGTGCCAGCAGTACTAGTCTTTATAGTGAGCAGTTCTTC.